This T cell receptor (beta chain) was recovered during a study of early T cells in non-severe SARS-CoV-2 infection (dated by TCRdb to the early 2020s). Context from the whole study: TCR sequencing used bulk RNA from unsorted whole blood, so alpha and beta chains could not be paired. General study outcomes and caveats: VDJdb matching was skewed toward anti-spike CD8 responses and likely underestimated virus-specific expansions, missing private and CD4 specificities.

To prepare the library, 5' RACE was applied. This sample was sequenced with a NextSeq 500. To correct for sequencing error and PCR bias, the TCR library protocol tagged individual cDNA molecules with unique molecular identifiers. Both TCR alpha and beta chains were sequenced, and tight co-correlation was observed between alpha and beta sequence abundances in each sample. As for the original processing: Decombinator V4 was used to perform V gene, J gene and CDR3 annotation of TCR sequences. TCRs were defined as expanded if a significant change between any two time points was detected under a Poisson model with p below 0.0001. TCR abundances were normalised to the total number of TCRs sequenced per sample and were expressed as counts per million. TRAV1-2 paired with TRAJ12, TRAJ20 or TRAJ33 defined MAIT TCRs, while TRAV10 paired with TRAJ18 defined iNKT TCRs. VDJdb, accessed 1 November 2021, was searched for CMV, EBV and SARS-CoV-2 annotated TCRs, excluding TCRs annotated for multiple antigens. TCRdb cleaned the public reads at Q25 with fastp, built clones with MiXCR and kept in-frame beta chains. Records with the same CDR3 protein are collapsed into one entry carrying the most frequent genes and DNA. TCRdb assigned the V and J calls; the authors' analysis was not used. Counted in this sample were roughly 80,000 distinct CDR3 sequences; about 11% of them appeared once. The top ten constitute around 12% of the sample.

With respect to this clonotype: Its antigen remains undetermined. Base-call qualities are not available, and no considerably larger clone is one nucleotide away.

Relative to germline, V is 7 bases shorter and J is 0 bases shorter, with 12 bases between their ends. Reading the germline V gene gives CDR1 MNHEY and CDR2 SVGAGI. From the cysteine up to the phenylalanine, the CDR3 has a length of 14 residues. Of the read, only the CDR3 DNA is kept; its 42 bases are in frame from base 1. A case-control design nested within a healthcare worker cohort in London, UK, was used, with weekly nasopharyngeal swab PCR tests and blood sampling performed. Between 23 and 31 March 2020, the week of the UK lockdown, healthcare workers were enrolled and then followed up weekly for as long as 16 weeks.

The sequence was obtained from an adult who was a healthcare worker with PCR-confirmed SARS-CoV-2 infection or an uninfected control (not recorded which). Sequenced here: whole blood, sampled at baseline. The sequence is built from TRBV6-5 and TRBJ1-1; TRBD1 is a weak D gene call, 6 bases matching. The CDR3 loop reads CASTLTGMNTEAFF. The nucleotides read TGTGCCAGCACCCTGACAGGCATGAACACTGAAGCTTTCTTT.